This T cell receptor beta chain was retrieved from a study of immune reconstitution after stem cell transplant in scleroderma. TCRdb independently ran MiXCR on the RT-PCR reads; one entry per CDR3 protein. Counted here are 1,900 or so distinct CDR3 sequences, about 3.9% occurring once; the ten biggest clones make up about 15%. The table lists this clonotype with a few counts. It may be a read error: a sequence one base away is much more abundant. Trimming cost V 5 bases and J 2 bases, with 16 bases left between them. The CDR3 runs to 14 residues. CDR1 DFQATT and CDR2 SNEGSKA come from the germline V gene (reference sequence).

The specimen was taken before or after autologous hematopoietic stem cell transplantation (not recorded which). The clonotype was recovered from a male donor with systemic sclerosis. This chain uses TRBV20-1 with TRBJ2-7; D uncertain. CDR3 sequence: CSAGASGGTYEQYF. The CDR3 DNA reads as TGCAGTGCTGGTGCGTCCGGCGGAACCTACGAGCAGTACTTC.